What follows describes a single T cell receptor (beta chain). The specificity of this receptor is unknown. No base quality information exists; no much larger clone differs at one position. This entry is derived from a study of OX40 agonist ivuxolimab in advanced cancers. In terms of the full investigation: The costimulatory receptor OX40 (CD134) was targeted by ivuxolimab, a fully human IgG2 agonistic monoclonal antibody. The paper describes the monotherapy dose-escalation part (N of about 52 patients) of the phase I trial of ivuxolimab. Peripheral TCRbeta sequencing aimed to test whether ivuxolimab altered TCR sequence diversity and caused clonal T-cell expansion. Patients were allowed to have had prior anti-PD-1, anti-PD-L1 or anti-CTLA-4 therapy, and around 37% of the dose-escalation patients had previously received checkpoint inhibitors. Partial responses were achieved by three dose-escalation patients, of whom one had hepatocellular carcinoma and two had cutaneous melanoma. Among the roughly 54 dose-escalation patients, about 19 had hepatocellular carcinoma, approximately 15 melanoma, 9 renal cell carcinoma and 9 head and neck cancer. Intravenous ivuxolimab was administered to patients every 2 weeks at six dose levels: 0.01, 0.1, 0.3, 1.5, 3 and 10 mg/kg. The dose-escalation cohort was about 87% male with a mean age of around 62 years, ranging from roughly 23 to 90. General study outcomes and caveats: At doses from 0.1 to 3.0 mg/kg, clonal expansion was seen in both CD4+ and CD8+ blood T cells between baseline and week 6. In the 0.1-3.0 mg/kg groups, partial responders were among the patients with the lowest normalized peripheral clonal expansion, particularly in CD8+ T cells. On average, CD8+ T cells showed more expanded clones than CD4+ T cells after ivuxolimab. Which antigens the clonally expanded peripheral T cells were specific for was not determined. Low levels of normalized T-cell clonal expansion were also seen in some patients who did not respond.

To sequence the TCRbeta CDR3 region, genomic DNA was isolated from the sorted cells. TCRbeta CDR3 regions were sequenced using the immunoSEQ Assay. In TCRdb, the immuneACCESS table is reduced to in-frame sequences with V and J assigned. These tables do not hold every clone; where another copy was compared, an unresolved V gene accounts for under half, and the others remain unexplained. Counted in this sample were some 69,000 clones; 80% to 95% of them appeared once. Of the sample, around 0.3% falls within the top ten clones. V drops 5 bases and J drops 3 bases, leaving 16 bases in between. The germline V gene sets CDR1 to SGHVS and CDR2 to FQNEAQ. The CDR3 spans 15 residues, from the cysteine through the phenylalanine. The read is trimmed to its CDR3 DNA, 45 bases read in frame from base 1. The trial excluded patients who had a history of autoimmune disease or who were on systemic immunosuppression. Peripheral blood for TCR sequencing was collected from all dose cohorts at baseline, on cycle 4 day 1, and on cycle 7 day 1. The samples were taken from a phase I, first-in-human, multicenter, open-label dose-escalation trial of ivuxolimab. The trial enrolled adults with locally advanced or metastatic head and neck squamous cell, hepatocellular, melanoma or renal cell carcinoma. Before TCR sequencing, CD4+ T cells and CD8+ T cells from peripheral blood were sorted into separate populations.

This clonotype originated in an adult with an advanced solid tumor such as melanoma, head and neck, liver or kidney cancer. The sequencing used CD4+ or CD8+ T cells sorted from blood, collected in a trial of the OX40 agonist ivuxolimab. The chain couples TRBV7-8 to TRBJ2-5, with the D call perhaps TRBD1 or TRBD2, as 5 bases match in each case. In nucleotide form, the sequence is TGTGCCAGCAGCCCACACCGGGACCGTAAAGAGACCCAGTACTTC. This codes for CASSPHRDRKETQYF.